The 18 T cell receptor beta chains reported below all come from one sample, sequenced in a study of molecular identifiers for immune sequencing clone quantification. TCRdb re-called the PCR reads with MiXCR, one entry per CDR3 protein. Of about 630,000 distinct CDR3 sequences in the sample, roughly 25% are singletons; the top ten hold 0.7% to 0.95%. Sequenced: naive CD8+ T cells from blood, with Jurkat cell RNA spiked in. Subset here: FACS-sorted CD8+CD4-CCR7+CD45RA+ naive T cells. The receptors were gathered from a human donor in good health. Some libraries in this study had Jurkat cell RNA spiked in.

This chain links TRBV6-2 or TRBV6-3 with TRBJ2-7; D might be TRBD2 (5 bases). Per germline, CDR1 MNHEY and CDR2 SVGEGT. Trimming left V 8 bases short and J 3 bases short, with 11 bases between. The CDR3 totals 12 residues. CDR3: CASLGGLYEQYF. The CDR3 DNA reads TGTGCCAGCCTCGGTGGACTCTACGAGCAGTACTTC.

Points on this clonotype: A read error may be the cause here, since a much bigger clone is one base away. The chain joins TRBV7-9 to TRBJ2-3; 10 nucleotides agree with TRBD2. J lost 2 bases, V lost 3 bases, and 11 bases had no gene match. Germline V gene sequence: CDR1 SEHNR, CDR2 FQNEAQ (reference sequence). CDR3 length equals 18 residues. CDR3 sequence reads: CASSFLSGLAGVTDTQYF. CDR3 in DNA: TGTGCCAGCAGCTTTCTATCTGGGCTAGCGGGAGTCACAGATACGCAGTATTTT.

DNA of the CDR3: TGTGCCAACAGAATCTTGGAGGGAGACAATGAGCAGTTCTTC. Its translation: CANRILEGDNEQFF. The V call is TRBV6-5, the J call TRBJ2-1; weak D call: TRBD2 (6 bases). Germline-derived CDR1 and CDR2 are MNHEY and SVGAGI. This CDR3 spans 14 amino acids. Between the trimmed V and J ends, which lost 10 bases and 5 bases, there was a span of 18 bases.

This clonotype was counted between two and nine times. As DNA, the CDR3 is TGTGCCTGGAGCGCCGCAGGCTATGGCTACACCTTC. It codes for CAWSAAGYGYTF. The genes are TRBV30 and TRBJ1-2; D not resolved. V lost 3 bases and J 4 bases, leaving 9 bases between the germline ends. This CDR3 region has 12 residues. The germline V gene has CDR1 GTSNPN and CDR2 SVGIG (reference sequence).

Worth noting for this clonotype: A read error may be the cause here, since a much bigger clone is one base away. CDR3 coding DNA: TGTGCCTGGAGTAGCGGAGTACAAGAGACCCTGTACTTC. Protein product: CAWSSGVQETLYF. The gene calls are TRBV30 and TRBJ2-5; a weak D match, TRBD2 (5 bases). CDR3 length: 13 amino acids. Looked up from germline, CDR1 is GTSNPN and CDR2 is SVGIG (reference sequence).

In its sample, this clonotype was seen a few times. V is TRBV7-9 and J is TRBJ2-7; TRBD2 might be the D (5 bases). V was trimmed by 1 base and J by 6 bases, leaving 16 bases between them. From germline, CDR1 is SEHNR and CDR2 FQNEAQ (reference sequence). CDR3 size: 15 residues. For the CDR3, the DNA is TGTGCCAGCAGCTTAGTGAATGTGCCGGCGGGCGAGCAGTACTTC. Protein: CASSLVNVPAGEQYF.

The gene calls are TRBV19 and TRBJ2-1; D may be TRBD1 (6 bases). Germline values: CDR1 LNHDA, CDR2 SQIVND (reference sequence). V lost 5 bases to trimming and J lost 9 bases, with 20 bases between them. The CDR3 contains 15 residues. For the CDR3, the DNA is TGTGCCAGTAGTGTTGGGACAAGGGGTACGGGTGAGCAGTTCTTC. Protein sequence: CASSVGTRGTGEQFF.

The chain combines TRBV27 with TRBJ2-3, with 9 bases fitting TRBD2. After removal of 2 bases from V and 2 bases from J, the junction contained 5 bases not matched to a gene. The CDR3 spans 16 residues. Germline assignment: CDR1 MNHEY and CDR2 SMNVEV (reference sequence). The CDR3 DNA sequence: TGTGCCAGCAGTTTAATCGAGCGGGGGGACACAGATACGCAGTATTTT. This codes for CASSLIERGDTDTQYF.

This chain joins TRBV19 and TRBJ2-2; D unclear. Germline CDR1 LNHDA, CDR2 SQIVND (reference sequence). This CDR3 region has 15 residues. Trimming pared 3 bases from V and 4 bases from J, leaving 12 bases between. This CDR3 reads CASSILAVSTGELFF. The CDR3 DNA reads TGTGCCAGTAGTATTTTGGCAGTGAGCACCGGGGAGCTGTTTTTT.

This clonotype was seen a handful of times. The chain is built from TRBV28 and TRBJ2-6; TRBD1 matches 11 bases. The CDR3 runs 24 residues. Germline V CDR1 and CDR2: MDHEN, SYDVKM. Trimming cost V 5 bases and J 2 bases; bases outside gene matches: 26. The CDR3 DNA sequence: TGTGCCAGCAGTCCCCCGGGACAGGGGGTCTATGGGGTGTTCGTGGAGACTGGGGCCAACGTCCTGACTTTC. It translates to CASSPPGQGVYGVFVETGANVLTF.

This chain's CDR3 is CASSAPKGGSEQYF. The CDR3 nucleotides are TGTGCCAGCAGTGCCCCAAAGGGAGGATCAGAGCAGTACTTC. V is TRBV2 and J is TRBJ2-7; possibly TRBD2 for D (6 bases). In germline, CDR1 is SNHLY, CDR2 FYNNEI. Trimming took off 4 bases at V and 7 bases at J, with 17 bases between the two ends. There are 14 residues in the CDR3.

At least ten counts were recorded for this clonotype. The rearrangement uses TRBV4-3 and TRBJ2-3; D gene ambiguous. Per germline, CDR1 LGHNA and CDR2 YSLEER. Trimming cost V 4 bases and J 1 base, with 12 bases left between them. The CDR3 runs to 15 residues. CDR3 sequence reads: CASSRRTVRTDTQYF. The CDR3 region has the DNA TGCGCCAGCAGCCGGCGGACGGTTCGCACAGATACGCAGTATTTT.

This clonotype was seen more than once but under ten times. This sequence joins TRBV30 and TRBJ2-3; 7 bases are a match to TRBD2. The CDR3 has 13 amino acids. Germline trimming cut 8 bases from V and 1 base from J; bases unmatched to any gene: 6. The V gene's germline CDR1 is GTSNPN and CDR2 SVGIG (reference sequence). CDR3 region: CATGLVGTDTQYF. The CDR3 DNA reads TGTGCCACCGGACTAGTGGGCACAGATACGCAGTATTTT.

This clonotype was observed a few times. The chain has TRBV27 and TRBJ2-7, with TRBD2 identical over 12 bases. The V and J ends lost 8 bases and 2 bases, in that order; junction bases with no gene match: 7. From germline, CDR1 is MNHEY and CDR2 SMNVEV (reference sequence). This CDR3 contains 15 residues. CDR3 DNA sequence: TGTGCCAGCGCCCCCGGGACTAGCGGGCCCTACGAGCAGTACTTC. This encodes CASAPGTSGPYEQYF.

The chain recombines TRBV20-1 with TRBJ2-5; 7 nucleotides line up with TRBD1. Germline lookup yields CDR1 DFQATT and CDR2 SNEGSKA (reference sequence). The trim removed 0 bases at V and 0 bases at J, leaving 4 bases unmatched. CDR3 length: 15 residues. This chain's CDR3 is CSARDQDRYQETQYF. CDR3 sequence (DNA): TGCAGTGCTAGAGATCAGGACAGGTACCAAGAGACCCAGTACTTC.

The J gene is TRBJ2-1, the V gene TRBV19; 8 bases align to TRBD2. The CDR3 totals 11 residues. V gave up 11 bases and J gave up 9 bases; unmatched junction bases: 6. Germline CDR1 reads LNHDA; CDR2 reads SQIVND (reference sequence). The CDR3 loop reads CASSAGVEQFF. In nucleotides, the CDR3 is TGTGCCTCCTCAGCGGGAGTTGAGCAGTTCTTC.

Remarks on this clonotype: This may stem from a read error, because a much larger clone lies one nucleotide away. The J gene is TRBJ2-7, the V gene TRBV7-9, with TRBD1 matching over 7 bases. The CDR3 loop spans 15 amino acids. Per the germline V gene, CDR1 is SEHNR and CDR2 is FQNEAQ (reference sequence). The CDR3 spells CASSLRQGNRLEQCF. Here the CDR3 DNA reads TGTGCCAGCAGCTTGCGACAGGGTAATCGGCTCGAGCAGTGCTTC.

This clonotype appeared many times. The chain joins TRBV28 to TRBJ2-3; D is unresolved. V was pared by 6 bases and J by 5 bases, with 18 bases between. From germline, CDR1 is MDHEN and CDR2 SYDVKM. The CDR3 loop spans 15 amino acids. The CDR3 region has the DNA TGTGCCAGCAGGGAAATGAGTGAGCTTGTAGATACGCAGTATTTT. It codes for CASREMSELVDTQYF.